This TCR beta chain originates from a study of T cells in Graves' hyperthyroidism and ophthalmopathy. Study-level background: Peripheral blood collection took place at initial diagnosis, before any treatment.

J was trimmed by 10 bases and V by 3 bases; bases with no gene match: 11. CDR3 length: 15 residues. Germline V gene sequence: CDR1 DFQATT, CDR2 SNEGSKA (reference sequence). Amplified TCR beta CDR3 regions derived from RNA transcripts. The HTBI primer set was used in a first-round RT-PCR of the TCR CDR3. MiXCR was run by TCRdb on the multiplex PCR reads, yielding one entry per CDR3 protein. Found here are some 340,000 distinct CDR3 sequences, around 13% of them singletons; the top ten hold 30% to 35%. The material sequenced was blood. This sequence originates from a woman aged 40 to 50 with Graves' ophthalmopathy. The chain recombines TRBV20-1 with TRBJ2-1, with 11 bases identical to TRBD2. The CDR3 nucleotides read TGCAGTGCTAGGGCCCTAGCGGGGGGACTCCCCGAGCAGTTCTTC. It yields the protein CSARALAGGLPEQFF.